This T cell receptor beta chain was obtained from a study of blood T cells in healthy people across ages. Sample-barcoded 5' priming and a J-beta primer mix drove a second PCR of about 6 to 11 cycles. Each CDR3 protein is one row after TCRdb ran MiXCR on the 5' RACE reads. This table has 1.5 million to 2 million distinct CDR3 sequences, 28% appearing once. V lost 0 bases and J lost 10, with 15 bases in between. Germline V gene lookup returns CDR1 MNHEY and CDR2 SVGAGI. There are 15 residues in the CDR3. This clonotype came up a few times. J is TRBJ2-2 and V is TRBV6-5; D ambiguous. Material for sequencing was blood. The sequence derives from a woman aged 25 to 39 in good health. The CDR3 spells CASSYSWGSSSELFF. The CDR3 DNA is TGTGCCAGCAGTTACTCGTGGGGTAGCTCATCGGAGCTGTTTTTT.